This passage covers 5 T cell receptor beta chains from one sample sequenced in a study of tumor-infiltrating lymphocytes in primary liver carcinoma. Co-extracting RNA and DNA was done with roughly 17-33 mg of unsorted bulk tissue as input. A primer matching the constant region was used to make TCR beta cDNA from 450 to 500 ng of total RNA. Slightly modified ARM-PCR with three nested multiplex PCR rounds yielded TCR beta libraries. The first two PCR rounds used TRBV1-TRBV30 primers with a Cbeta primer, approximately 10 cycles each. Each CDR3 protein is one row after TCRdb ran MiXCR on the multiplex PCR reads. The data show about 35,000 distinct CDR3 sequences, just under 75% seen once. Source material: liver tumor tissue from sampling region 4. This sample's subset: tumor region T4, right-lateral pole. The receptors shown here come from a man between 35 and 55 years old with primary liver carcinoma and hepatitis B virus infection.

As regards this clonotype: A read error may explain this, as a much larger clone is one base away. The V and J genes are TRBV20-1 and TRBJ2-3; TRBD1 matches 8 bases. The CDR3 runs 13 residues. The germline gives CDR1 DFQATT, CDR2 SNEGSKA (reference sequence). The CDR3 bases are TGCATTGCGGACAGGGCTAGCACAGATACGCAGTATTTT. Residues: CIADRASTDTQYF.

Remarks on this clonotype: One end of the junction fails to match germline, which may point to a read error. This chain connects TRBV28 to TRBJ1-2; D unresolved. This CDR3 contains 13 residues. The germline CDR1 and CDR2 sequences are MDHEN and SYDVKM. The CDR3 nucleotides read TGTGTCAGCAGTTTGGTCAGATACTATGGCTACACCTTC. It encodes CVSSLVRYYGYTF.

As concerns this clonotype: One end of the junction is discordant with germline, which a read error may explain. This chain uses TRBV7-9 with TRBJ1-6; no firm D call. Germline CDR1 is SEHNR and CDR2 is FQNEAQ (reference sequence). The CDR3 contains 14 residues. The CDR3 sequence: CTSSFDSQNSPLHF. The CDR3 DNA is TGCACCAGCAGCTTCGACTCACAGAATTCACCCCTCCACTTT. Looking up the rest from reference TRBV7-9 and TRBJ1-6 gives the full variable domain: DTGVSQNPRHKITKRGQNVTFRCDPISEHNRLYWYRQTLGQGPEFLTYFQNEAQLEKSRLLSDRFSAERPKGSFSTLEIQRTEQGDSAMYLCTSSFDSQNSPLHFGNGTRLTVT.

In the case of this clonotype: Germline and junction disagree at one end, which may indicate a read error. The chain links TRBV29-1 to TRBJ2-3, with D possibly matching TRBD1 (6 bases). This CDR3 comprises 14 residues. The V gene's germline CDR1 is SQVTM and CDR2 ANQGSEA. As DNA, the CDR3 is TGCAACGTTTCCGGGACATGGGCGTCAGATACGCGGTATTTT. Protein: CNVSGTWASDTRYF.

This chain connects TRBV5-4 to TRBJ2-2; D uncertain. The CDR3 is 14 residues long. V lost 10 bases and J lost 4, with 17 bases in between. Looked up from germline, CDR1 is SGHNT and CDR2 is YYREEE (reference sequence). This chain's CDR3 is CACNFDERTGELFF. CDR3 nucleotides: TGTGCCTGCAACTTTGATGAGCGCACCGGGGAGCTGTTTTTT. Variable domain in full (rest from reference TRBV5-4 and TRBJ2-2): ETGVTQSPTHLIKTRGQQVTLRCSSQSGHNTVSWYQQALGQGPQFIFQYYREEENGRGNFPPRFSGLQFPNYSSELNVNALELDDSALYLCACNFDERTGELFFGEGSRLTVL.